The text below deals with one TCR beta chain. Genomic DNA, serving as template, underwent TCR beta VDJ and CDR3 profiling. Via MiXCR, TCRdb re-called the reads, giving one row per CDR3 protein. The table records about 180,000 distinct CDR3 sequences, around 45% of them present only once. This record belongs to a study of CD8+CD57+ T cells in acquired aplastic anemia. The trim removed 1 base at V and 1 base at J, leaving 3 bases unmatched. Per the germline V gene, CDR1 is LNHNV and CDR2 is YYDKDF (reference sequence). The CDR3 is 16 residues long. The sequenced sample consisted of sorted CD4+, CD8+, or CD8+CD57+ T cells (not recorded which) from PBMCs. This clonotype originated in a human donor in good health. The chain has TRBV15 and TRBJ1-5; TRBD1 agrees at 8 bases. The CDR3 sequence: CATSRARQGSNQPQHF. The CDR3 region has the DNA TGTGCCACCAGCAGAGCCCGACAGGGGAGCAATCAGCCCCAGCATTTT. Filled out from reference TRBV15 and TRBJ1-5, the complete variable domain reads DAMVIQNPRYQVTQFGKPVTLSCSQTLNHNVMYWYQQKSSQAPKLLFHYYDKDFNNEADTPDNFQSRRPNTSFCFLDIRSPGLGDTAMYLCATSRARQGSNQPQHFGDGTRLSIL.